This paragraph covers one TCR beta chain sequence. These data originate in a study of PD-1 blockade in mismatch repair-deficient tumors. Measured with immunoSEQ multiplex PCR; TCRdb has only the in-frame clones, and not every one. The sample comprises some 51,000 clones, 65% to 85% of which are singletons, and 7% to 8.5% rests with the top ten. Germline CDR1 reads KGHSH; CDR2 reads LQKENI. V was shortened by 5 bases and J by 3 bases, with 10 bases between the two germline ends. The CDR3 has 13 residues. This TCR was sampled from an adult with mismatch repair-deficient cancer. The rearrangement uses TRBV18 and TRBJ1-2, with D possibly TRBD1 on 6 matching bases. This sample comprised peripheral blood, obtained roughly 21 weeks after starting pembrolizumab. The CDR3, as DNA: TGTGCCAGCTCAGTGACAGGATACTATGGCTACACCTTC. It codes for CASSVTGYYGYTF.